This is a list of T cell receptor beta chains from one sample in a study of blood T cell repertoires in COVID-19. The data were produced by immunoSEQ multiplex PCR, yet TCRdb's version contains in-frame clones alone and is incomplete. This repertoire shows 300,000 to 450,000 clones, roughly 86% found once; its top ten account for 1%. The sequenced sample consisted of PBMCs or T cells enriched from blood (not recorded which). The receptors shown here come from a woman in her 30s who had been exposed to COVID-19. Each CDR3 is given with its conserved first and last residue.

>TRBV12-3/TRBV12-4|TRBJ1-2
CASRTTGYYGYTF
>TRBV11-2|TRBJ2-2
CASSLGYRGTGELFF
>TRBV5-1|TRBJ2-7
CASSPMPGSYEQYF
>TRBV19|TRBJ2-2
CASSTDGYTGELFF
>TRBV4-1|TRBJ2-7
CASSHGASGSSYEQYF
>TRBV10-2|TRBJ2-2
CASRTSGGGTGELFF
>TRBV7-8|TRBJ2-7
CASSLASGTGSYEQYF
>TRBV5-1|TRBJ1-1
CASSLVGRSGTEAFF
>TRBV6-6|TRBJ1-3
CASTNRDRVGNTIYF
>TRBV27|TRBJ2-1
CASSPGLAGRTRNEQFF
>TRBV19|TRBJ2-5
CARRGCQGRGETQYF
>TRBV29-1|TRBJ2-1
CSARLAGGVWQFF
>TRBV4-2|TRBJ2-1
CASSQPLKRQAYNEQFF
>TRBV7-6|TRBJ1-4
CASSWWGRSNEKLFF
>TRBV9|TRBJ1-4
CASSVTAANEKLFF
>TRBV4-2|TRBJ2-1
CASSIGLAGNEQFF
>TRBV5-4|TRBJ2-2
CASSLGGGNTGELFF
>TRBV30|TRBJ2-3
CAWSYGQGTDTQYF
>TRBV21-1|TRBJ1-1
CASTQGGNTEAFF
>TRBV3-1/TRBV3-2|TRBJ2-3
CASSTGTGPDTQYF
>TRBV7-6|TRBJ2-6
CASSLTVAGSGANVLTF
>TRBV19|TRBJ2-1
CASRLGGYNEQFF
>TRBV6-1|TRBJ2-7
CASSEEGPTYEQYF